Listed below are T cell receptor beta chains from one sample, sequenced in a study of regulatory T cells in long-lasting Graves disease. TCRdb re-analysed the multiplex PCR reads in MiXCR, keeping a single row per CDR3 protein. Of 400,000 to 500,000 distinct CDR3 sequences listed, roughly 15% were seen once; the top ten hold about a quarter. These data are also associated with another study on T cells in Graves' hyperthyroidism and ophthalmopathy.

The sample consisted of peripheral blood mononuclear cells (PBMCs), taken at new diagnosis, from a patient treated with antithyroid drugs. These receptors were collected from a woman between 18 and 29 years old with Graves disease. CDR3s include the opening cysteine and the closing phenylalanine or tryptophan. A D gene is named only where the DNA matches it firmly. Part of the rows lack a size; the others show once, few, many or a class for expanded clones.

V gene: TRBV3-1
J gene: TRBJ2-1
clone size: many
CDR3 length: 14
D gene: .
CDR3 protein: CASSQDSLYNEQFF
CDR3 DNA: TGTGCCAGCAGCCAAGATAGTCTTTACAATGAGCAGTTCTTC

V gene: TRBV5-1
J gene: TRBJ2-3
clone size: many
CDR3 length: 17
D gene: TRBD2
CDR3 protein: CASTISLGTSGTDTQYF
CDR3 DNA: TGCGCCAGCACTATCTCGCTGGGGACTAGCGGAACAGATACGCAGTATTTT

V gene: TRBV28
J gene: TRBJ1-1
clone size: many
CDR3 length: 15
D gene: TRBD1
CDR3 protein: CASVGQGARGTEAFF
CDR3 DNA: TGTGCCAGCGTAGGACAGGGGGCGCGAGGGACTGAAGCTTTCTTT

V gene: TRBV18
J gene: TRBJ1-1
clone size: many
CDR3 length: 13
D gene: .
CDR3 protein: CASSGGADFEAFF
CDR3 DNA: TGTGCCAGCTCGGGAGGGGCCGACTTTGAAGCTTTCTTT

V gene: TRBV28
J gene: TRBJ2-7
clone size: many
CDR3 length: 15
D gene: .
CDR3 protein: CASSLGGAGSYEQYF
CDR3 DNA: TGTGCCAGCAGCCTTGGGGGGGCAGGCTCCTACGAGCAGTACTTC

V gene: TRBV24-1
J gene: TRBJ2-2
clone size: .
CDR3 length: 13
D gene: .
CDR3 protein: CATSYGNTGELFF
CDR3 DNA: TGTGCCACCAGTTACGGGAACACCGGGGAGCTGTTTTTT

V gene: TRBV5-6
J gene: TRBJ1-1
clone size: .
CDR3 length: 15
D gene: TRBD1
CDR3 protein: CASSIWTGVNTEAFF
CDR3 DNA: TGTGCCAGCAGCATATGGACAGGGGTGAACACTGAAGCTTTCTTT

V gene: TRBV28
J gene: TRBJ1-2
clone size: many
CDR3 length: 12
D gene: .
CDR3 protein: CASSLSLYGYTF
CDR3 DNA: TGTGCCAGCAGTTTAAGTCTCTATGGCTACACCTTC

V gene: TRBV5-6
J gene: TRBJ1-3
clone size: .
CDR3 length: 15
D gene: .
CDR3 protein: CASSLGSAGGNTIYF
CDR3 DNA: TGTGCCAGCAGCCTGGGATCGGCGGGCGGAAACACCATATATTTT

V gene: TRBV19
J gene: TRBJ2-1
clone size: .
CDR3 length: 17
D gene: TRBD2
CDR3 protein: CASSIELAPQTHNEQFF
CDR3 DNA: TGTGCCAGTAGTATAGAACTAGCGCCTCAAACCCACAATGAGCAGTTCTTC

V gene: TRBV20-1
J gene: TRBJ2-7
clone size: many
CDR3 length: 16
D gene: .
CDR3 protein: CSARGGRGVRVYEQYF
CDR3 DNA: TGCAGTGCTAGAGGAGGCAGGGGAGTCCGGGTCTACGAGCAGTACTTC

V gene: TRBV30
J gene: TRBJ2-1
clone size: few
CDR3 length: 17
D gene: .
CDR3 protein: CAWPVGGLWWSYNEQFF
CDR3 DNA: TGTGCCTGGCCGGTCGGGGGGCTGTGGTGGTCCTACAATGAGCAGTTCTTC

V gene: TRBV12-3/TRBV12-4
J gene: TRBJ1-1
clone size: .
CDR3 length: 12
D gene: TRBD1
CDR3 protein: CASSTDRGQAFF
CDR3 DNA: TGTGCCAGCAGTACCGACAGGGGACAAGCTTTCTTT

V gene: TRBV19
J gene: TRBJ2-2
clone size: few
CDR3 length: 15
D gene: .
CDR3 protein: CASRAGATNTGELFF
CDR3 DNA: TGTGCCAGTAGGGCGGGGGCTACGAACACCGGGGAGCTGTTTTTT

V gene: TRBV5-1
J gene: TRBJ2-3
clone size: few
CDR3 length: 15
D gene: .
CDR3 protein: CASSLDGINGDMQYF
CDR3 DNA: TGCGCCAGCAGCTTGGACGGGATTAACGGGGATATGCAGTATTTT

V gene: TRBV6-1
J gene: TRBJ2-1
clone size: .
CDR3 length: 17
D gene: .
CDR3 protein: CAGPDRRTSYHTNEQFF
CDR3 DNA: TGTGCCGGCCCGGACAGGAGGACTAGCTACCATACGAATGAGCAGTTCTTC

V gene: TRBV19
J gene: TRBJ2-5
clone size: .
CDR3 length: 16
D gene: TRBD1
CDR3 protein: CASSPPGTGRWRTQYF
CDR3 DNA: TGTGCCAGTAGCCCACCGGGGACAGGGCGTTGGCGGACCCAGTACTTC

V gene: TRBV19
J gene: TRBJ2-1
clone size: .
CDR3 length: 13
D gene: .
CDR3 protein: CASSIDRWDEQFF
CDR3 DNA: TGTGCCAGTAGTATAGATCGGTGGGATGAGCAGTTCTTC

V gene: TRBV4-2
J gene: TRBJ1-1
clone size: few
CDR3 length: 14
D gene: .
CDR3 protein: CASSQGNRGTEAFF
CDR3 DNA: TGTGCCAGCAGCCAAGGGAATAGGGGAACTGAAGCTTTCTTT

V gene: TRBV5-1
J gene: TRBJ2-6
clone size: .
CDR3 length: 15
D gene: .
CDR3 protein: CATMPIASGANVLTF
CDR3 DNA: TGCGCCACCATGCCAATAGCATCTGGGGCCAACGTCCTGACTTTC

V gene: TRBV4-1
J gene: TRBJ2-7
clone size: .
CDR3 length: 14
D gene: .
CDR3 protein: CASSQDQLVYEQYF
CDR3 DNA: TGCGCCAGCAGCCAAGATCAACTAGTCTACGAGCAGTACTTC

V gene: TRBV24-1
J gene: TRBJ2-7
clone size: once
CDR3 length: 14
D gene: TRBD2
CDR3 protein: CAVMPGLATYEQYF
CDR3 DNA: TGTGCCGTGATGCCGGGACTAGCGACCTACGAGCAGTACTTC

V gene: TRBV7-2
J gene: TRBJ1-1
clone size: many
CDR3 length: 17
D gene: .
CDR3 protein: CASSLEGWSVGLTEAFF
CDR3 DNA: TGTGCCAGCAGCTTAGAGGGTTGGAGCGTGGGGCTCACTGAAGCTTTCTTT

V gene: TRBV5-6
J gene: TRBJ2-5
clone size: many
CDR3 length: 14
D gene: .
CDR3 protein: CASSPADRAETQYF
CDR3 DNA: TGTGCCAGCAGCCCAGCAGACAGAGCAGAGACCCAGTACTTC